A single sample is the source of the 32 T cell receptor beta chains below, sequenced in a study of T cells after yellow fever vaccination. A single record per CDR3 protein comes from TCRdb applying MiXCR to the 5' RACE reads. The repertoire has under 200,000 distinct CDR3 sequences, approximately 9.9% of them found once; the top ten carry roughly a third. Specimen: CD8+ T cells sorted from PBMCs, collected 15 days after the yellow fever booster vaccination. These receptors originate from a man in his late teens or twenties who received the YFV17D yellow fever vaccine.

The J gene is TRBJ1-2, the V gene TRBV2; the D gene is possibly TRBD1 (6 bases). This CDR3 spans 14 amino acids. Between the trimmed V and J ends, which lost 5 bases and 8 bases, there was a span of 18 bases. Germline-derived CDR1 and CDR2 are SNHLY and FYNNEI. DNA for the CDR3: TGTGCCAGCAGTAGTCCGTATCAGGGGAACGGCTACACCTTC. Protein product: CASSSPYQGNGYTF.

The rearrangement uses TRBV6-2 or TRBV6-3 and TRBJ1-5, with D unresolved. V was clipped by 8 bases and J by 6 bases, with 2 bases between them. The CDR3 has 9 amino acids. Germline V lookup: CDR1 MNHEY, CDR2 SVGEGT. Here the CDR3 reads CASGQPQHF. In nucleotides, the CDR3 is TGTGCCAGCGGTCAGCCCCAGCATTTT.

This clonotype was found a few times. J is TRBJ2-7 and V is TRBV27; 10 bases match TRBD1. Germline lookup yields CDR1 MNHEY and CDR2 SMNVEV (reference sequence). With 1 base clipped from V and 6 bases from J, the junction kept 6 bases outside the gene matches. This CDR3 is 15 amino acids long. The CDR3 sequence is CASSLWKTGGGEQYF. CDR3 nucleotide sequence: TGTGCCAGCAGTTTATGGAAGACAGGGGGCGGCGAGCAGTACTTC.

This clonotype was counted many times. The chain carries TRBV7-2 and TRBJ2-3; 10 bases map to TRBD2. V was clipped by 2 bases and J by 2 bases; unmatched bases: 7. The CDR3 covers 17 residues. Germline lookup yields CDR1 SGHTA and CDR2 FQGNSA. In nucleotides, the CDR3 is TGTGCCAGCAGCTTAACTCGGACTAGCGGACTCACAGATACGCAGTATTTT. Translated: CASSLTRTSGLTDTQYF.

CDR3 loop: CASRVDRDHNEQFF. As DNA, the CDR3 is TGTGCCAGCAGGGTGGACAGGGATCACAATGAGCAGTTCTTC. The chain couples TRBV5-6 to TRBJ2-1, with TRBD1 matching over 8 bases. This CDR3 has 14 amino acids. Germline loops: CDR1 SGHDT, CDR2 YYEEEE. The J segment lost 5 bases and the V segment lost 5 bases, leaving 6 bases of the junction unmatched.

This sequence joins TRBV13 and TRBJ2-3; 10 bases are shared with TRBD2. V gave up 5 bases and J gave up 1 base; unmatched junction bases: 12. Germline V lookup: CDR1 PRHDT, CDR2 FYEKMQ (reference sequence). The CDR3 has 18 amino acids. CDR3 sequence reads: CASSTLPNLAGGTDTQYF. The CDR3 DNA is TGTGCCAGCAGCACCCTCCCCAATCTAGCGGGGGGCACAGATACGCAGTATTTT.

This clonotype was picked up a small number of times. The chain is built from TRBV11-2 and TRBJ2-5; D is uncertain. This CDR3 contains 10 residues. Germline loops: CDR1 SGHAT, CDR2 FQNNGV. V lost 6 bases to trimming and J lost 4 bases, with 3 bases between them. The CDR3 bases are TGTGCCAGCAGTTCAGAGACCCAGTACTTC. Encoded protein: CASSSETQYF.

This clonotype appeared many times. V is TRBV28 and J is TRBJ1-5, with D possibly TRBD1 on 6 matching bases. Trimming removed 6 bases from V and 4 bases from J, with 13 bases in between. The CDR3 sequence is 14 residues long. CDR1 and CDR2 from the germline V gene are MDHEN and SYDVKM. In nucleotides, the CDR3 is TGTGCCAGCAGCTTACAGGGTTGGAATCAGCCCCAGCATTTT. It translates to CASSLQGWNQPQHF.

This clonotype has just a few counts. The chain combines TRBV4-1 with TRBJ1-4, with TRBD1 as a possible D gene (6 bases). This CDR3 has 16 residues. V lost 4 bases and J 3 bases, leaving 15 bases between the germline ends. Germline-derived CDR1 and CDR2 are MGHRA and YSYEKL. CDR3 nucleotides: TGCGCCAGCAGCCGAGGACAGTTGGGTTCTAATGAAAAACTGTTTTTT. This translates into CASSRGQLGSNEKLFF.

This clonotype came up a few times. Here the CDR3 DNA reads TGTGCCAGCAGCCCTCCCGCGCCCAGCACCGGGGAGCTGTTTTTT. This codes for CASSPPAPSTGELFF. The V and J genes are TRBV7-9 and TRBJ2-2; no reliable D call. CDR1 is SEHNR and CDR2 is FQNEAQ in the germline V gene (reference sequence). This CDR3 spans 15 amino acids. V was clipped by 5 bases and J by 4 bases, with 14 bases between them.

The chain couples TRBV6-5 to TRBJ2-1; perhaps TRBD1 as D (6 bases). From germline, CDR1 is MNHEY and CDR2 SVGAGI. This CDR3 spans 15 amino acids. Between the trimmed V and J ends, which lost 6 bases and 0 bases, there was a span of 12 bases. The CDR3: CASSRSGDSYNEQFF. CDR3 in DNA: TGTGCCAGCAGCCGATCAGGGGACTCCTACAATGAGCAGTTCTTC.

This clonotype occurred many times. J is TRBJ2-7 and V is TRBV29-1, with TRBD2 matching over 8 bases. CDR3 length: 13 residues. Germline trimming cut 4 bases from V and 7 bases from J; bases unmatched to any gene: 9. Germline CDR1 SQVTM, CDR2 ANQGSEA. The CDR3 nucleotides are TGCAGCGTTGGCAGAAGCGGGGGCCGTGAGCAGTACTTC. This gives the protein CSVGRSGGREQYF.

The CDR3 loop reads CATSRDSGTNYGYTF. For the CDR3, the DNA is TGTGCCACCAGCAGAGATAGCGGTACTAACTATGGCTACACCTTC. The rearrangement joins TRBV15 to TRBJ1-2; D ambiguous. The CDR3 is made up of 15 amino acids. Trimming removed 0 bases at V and 0 bases at J, with 8 bases between. The germline gives CDR1 LNHNV, CDR2 YYDKDF (reference sequence).

This clonotype has just a few counts. The chain recombines TRBV29-1 with TRBJ1-4, with no clear D. The CDR3 has 13 amino acids. V was trimmed by 1 base and J by 8 bases, leaving 11 bases between them. Per the germline V gene, CDR1 is SQVTM and CDR2 is ANQGSEA. This chain's CDR3 is CSVEAPGSEKLFF. The CDR3 bases are TGCAGCGTTGAAGCCCCGGGCTCGGAAAAACTGTTTTTT.

This clonotype has just a few counts. The J gene is TRBJ2-7, the V gene TRBV27; 8 bases are shared with TRBD1. With 7 bases clipped from V and 2 bases from J, the junction kept 13 bases outside the gene matches. Germline loops: CDR1 MNHEY, CDR2 SMNVEV (reference sequence). The CDR3 spans 16 residues. The CDR3: CASKPVAAGGAYEQYF. CDR3 nucleotide sequence: TGTGCCAGCAAACCAGTGGCGGCAGGGGGCGCCTACGAGCAGTACTTC.

V gene TRBV6-6 combines with J gene TRBJ2-1; D is unresolved. The CDR3 covers 12 residues. V shed 3 bases and J shed 8 bases, with 8 bases lying between them. In germline, CDR1 is MNHNY, CDR2 SVGAGI (reference sequence). DNA of the CDR3: TGTGCCAGCAGTTATGGGTTCGATGAGCAGTTCTTC. This translates into CASSYGFDEQFF.

This clonotype was counted many times. V is TRBV29-1 and J is TRBJ1-1; D is undetermined. The CDR3 covers 15 residues. Germline CDR1 SQVTM, CDR2 ANQGSEA. The V and J ends lost 3 bases and 5 bases respectively, with 19 bases between them. DNA of the CDR3: TGCAGCGTTGACCCAGGACTGGACTTTGGGACTGAAGCTTTCTTT. Translating gives CSVDPGLDFGTEAFF.

This rearrangement joins TRBV4-3 to TRBJ2-5; 11 nucleotides line up with TRBD2. This CDR3 is 16 amino acids long. Germline CDR1 LGHNA, CDR2 YSLEER. V lost 4 bases and J lost 4; bases outside the gene matches: 8. For the CDR3, the DNA is TGCGCCAGCAGCCCGACTAGCGGGGCTGTTTTAGAGACCCAGTACTTC. Translation gives CASSPTSGAVLETQYF.

In its sample, this clonotype was seen many times. The J gene is TRBJ2-5, the V gene TRBV7-6; D remains unclear. CDR1 is SGHVS, CDR2 FNYEAQ, per germline. The V gene lost 2 bases and the J gene lost 5 bases, with 27 bases spanning the gap. The CDR3 length is 19 residues. The CDR3 coding sequence is TGTGCCAGCAGCTTAAAGGGAACGCCGACGGTACCCCCCGGGGAGACCCAGTACTTC. It codes for CASSLKGTPTVPPGETQYF.

The rearrangement uses TRBV5-1 and TRBJ2-7, with D tentatively TRBD1 or TRBD2 (5 bases each). V gave up 1 base and J gave up 5 bases, with 7 bases separating them. Germline CDR1 is SGHRS and CDR2 is YFSETQ. The CDR3 contains 12 residues. Here the CDR3 DNA reads TGCGCCAGCAGCTTGATGGGGGACGAGCAGTACGTC. Translation gives CASSLMGDEQYV.

This clonotype was recorded a few times. The J gene is TRBJ2-4, the V gene TRBV7-9, with TRBD2 identical over 9 bases. Trimming at V came to 10 bases and at J to 0 bases, leaving 7 bases not matched to a gene. The CDR3 consists of 15 residues. Germline V gene data show CDR1 as SEHNR and CDR2 as FQNEAQ (reference sequence). The CDR3 protein is CAIPAGGIAKNIQYF. CDR3 nucleotide sequence: TGTGCCATCCCGGCGGGGGGGATAGCCAAAAACATTCAGTACTTC.

This clonotype was recorded at least ten times. The CDR3 protein is CASSRSSYEQYV. In DNA form, the CDR3 reads TGTGCCAGCAGTAGGAGCTCCTACGAGCAGTACGTC. This rearrangement joins TRBV6-2 or TRBV6-3 to TRBJ2-7; no clear D gene. The V gene lost 5 bases and the J gene lost 0 bases, with 5 bases spanning the gap. This CDR3 spans 12 amino acids. Germline V CDR1 and CDR2: MNHEY, SVGEGT.

This clonotype was counted a few times. The chain combines TRBV19 with TRBJ2-2; 12 nucleotides match TRBD2. The trim removed 6 bases at V and 6 bases at J, leaving 5 bases unmatched. This CDR3 is built from 15 residues. Looked up from germline, CDR1 is LNHDA and CDR2 is SQIVND (reference sequence). The DNA for the CDR3 is TGTGCCAGTAGGACACTAGCGGGGGGATCCGGGGAGCTGTTTTTT. Translating gives CASRTLAGGSGELFF. The full variable domain, with the rest looked up from reference TRBV19 and TRBJ2-2, is DGGITQSPKYLFRKEGQNVTLSCEQNLNHDAMYWYRQDPGQGLRLIYYSQIVNDFQKGDIAEGYSVSREKKESFPLTVTSAQKNPTAFYLCASRTLAGGSGELFFGEGSRLTVL.

The chain recombines TRBV7-3 with TRBJ2-1, with D maybe TRBD1 (7 bases). V was trimmed by 3 bases and J by 4 bases, leaving 13 bases between them. CDR3 length: 15 residues. Per germline, CDR1 SGHTA and CDR2 FQGTGA. This CDR3 is CASSFGGGKYNEQFF. The CDR3 nucleotides read TGTGCCAGCAGCTTTGGAGGGGGCAAGTACAATGAGCAGTTCTTC.

A few counts support this clonotype. V usage is TRBV4-3 and J usage is TRBJ2-2; D possibly corresponds to TRBD1 (5 bases). The CDR3 covers 15 residues. Trimming removed 0 bases at V and 3 bases at J, with 8 bases between. Germline V gene sequence: CDR1 LGHNA, CDR2 YSLEER. Written as DNA, the CDR3 is TGCGCCAGCAGCCAAGAGCAGGGCCACACCGGGGAGCTGTTTTTT. Protein product: CASSQEQGHTGELFF.

This clonotype came up a few times. The DNA for the CDR3 is TGTGCCAGCAGTTTAGAACTGGAGTTGGTCCATGAGCAGTTCTTC. This encodes CASSLELELVHEQFF. The J gene is TRBJ2-1, the V gene TRBV27; no clear D gene. Deletions cut 2 bases from V and 8 bases from J, with 16 bases between. In germline, CDR1 is MNHEY, CDR2 SMNVEV (reference sequence). The CDR3 is made up of 15 amino acids.

This clonotype was recorded many times. The CDR3: CASSTGPPDEQFF. Written as DNA, the CDR3 is TGCGCCAGCAGTACGGGGCCTCCGGATGAGCAGTTCTTC. This chain uses TRBV5-1 with TRBJ2-1; D tentatively fits TRBD1 or TRBD2 (5 bases each). V lost 5 bases and J lost 8, with 14 bases in between. The CDR3 is 13 residues long. The germline V gene has CDR1 SGHRS and CDR2 YFSETQ.

There are a few counts of this clonotype. The V and J genes are TRBV5-1 and TRBJ1-1; 10 bases line up with TRBD1. The ends lost 3 bases at V and 7 bases at J; junction bases unmatched: 6. The CDR3 length is 14 residues. CDR1 is SGHRS, CDR2 YFSETQ, per germline. For the CDR3, the DNA is TGCGCCAGCAGCTGGGTGACAGGGGGCGATGAAGCTTTCTTT. Protein sequence: CASSWVTGGDEAFF. Supplemented by reference TRBV5-1 and TRBJ1-1, the full variable domain reads KAGVTQTPRYLIKTRGQQVTLSCSPISGHRSVSWYQQTPGQGLQFLFEYFSETQRNKGNFPGRFSGRQFSNSRSEMNVSTLELGDSALYLCASSWVTGGDEAFFGQGTRLTVV.

The chain links TRBV29-1 to TRBJ1-2; 10 nucleotides agree with TRBD1. The CDR3 loop spans 14 amino acids. Germline values: CDR1 SQVTM, CDR2 ANQGSEA. V gave up 7 bases and J gave up 3 bases; unmatched junction bases: 8. The CDR3: CSAEGDRGDYGYTF. In nucleotides, the CDR3 is TGCAGCGCCGAGGGGGACAGGGGCGACTATGGCTACACCTTC.

The rearrangement links TRBV5-1 to TRBJ1-2, with unresolved D. Between the trimmed V and J ends, which lost 0 bases and 2 bases, there was a span of 8 bases. Germline loops: CDR1 SGHRS, CDR2 YFSETQ. The CDR3 spans 14 residues. CDR3 sequence (DNA): TGCGCCAGCAGCTTGGCTGGAACCAACTATGGCTACACCTTC. The encoded protein is CASSLAGTNYGYTF.

The rearrangement links TRBV7-7 to TRBJ2-5; 9 positions agree with TRBD2. This CDR3 is 17 amino acids long. Germline V gene lookup returns CDR1 SSHAT and CDR2 FNYEAQ (reference sequence). J was trimmed by 4 bases and V by 0 bases; bases with no gene match: 9. CDR3 DNA sequence: TGTGCCAGCAGCTTAGCGCCCCCCTCAGCGGGGGGAGAGACCCAGTACTTC. Its translation is CASSLAPPSAGGETQYF.

The sample holds a few counts of this clonotype. The gene calls are TRBV24-1 and TRBJ2-3; 8 positions match TRBD2. CDR1 is KGHDR and CDR2 is SFDVKD in the germline V gene. The length of the CDR3 is 12 residues. The trim removed 4 bases at V and 9 bases at J, leaving 2 bases unmatched. The CDR3 DNA sequence: TGTGCCACCAGTGACCCGGGGGGGACGCAGTATTTT. Translation: CATSDPGGTQYF.